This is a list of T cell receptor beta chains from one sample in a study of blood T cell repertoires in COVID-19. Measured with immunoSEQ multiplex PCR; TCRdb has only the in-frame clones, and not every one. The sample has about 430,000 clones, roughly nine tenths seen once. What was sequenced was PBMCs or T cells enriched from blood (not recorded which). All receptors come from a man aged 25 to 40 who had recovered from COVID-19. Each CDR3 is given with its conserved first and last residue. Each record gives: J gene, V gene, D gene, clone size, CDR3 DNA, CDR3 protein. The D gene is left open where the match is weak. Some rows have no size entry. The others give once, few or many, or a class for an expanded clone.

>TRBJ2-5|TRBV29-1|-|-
TGCAGCGTTGTATTCCAAGAGACCCAGTACTTC
CSVVFQETQYF
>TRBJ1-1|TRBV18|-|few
TGTGCCAGCTCACTCATGTCCGGGGGAGGGCCTGAAGCTTTCTTT
CASSLMSGGGPEAFF
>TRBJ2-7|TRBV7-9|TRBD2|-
TGTGCCAGCAGCCCCGGGACTAGCGGGACCCCTACGCACGAGCAGTACTTC
CASSPGTSGTPTHEQYF
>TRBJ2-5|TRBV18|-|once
TGTGCCAGCTCACCAGTTGGCGGTAGCGAGACCCAGTACTTC
CASSPVGGSETQYF
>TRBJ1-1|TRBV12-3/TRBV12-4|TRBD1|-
TGTGCCAGCAGGGCCACAGGGGACACTGAAGCTTTCTTT
CASRATGDTEAFF
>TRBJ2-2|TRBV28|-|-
TGTGCCAGCTCCCTTCTTACCGGGGAGCTGTTTTTT
CASSLLTGELFF
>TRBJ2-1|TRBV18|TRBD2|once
TGTGCCAGCTCACCCGATGGAGCGGGGGGAATCTACAATGAGCAGTTCTTC
CASSPDGAGGIYNEQFF
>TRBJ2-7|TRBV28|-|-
TGTGCCAGCACCCTCCTGACTAGCTCCTACGAGCAGTACTTC
CASTLLTSSYEQYF
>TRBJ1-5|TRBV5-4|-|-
TGTGCCAGCAGCTTGGACAGGGATCAGCCCCAGCATTTT
CASSLDRDQPQHF
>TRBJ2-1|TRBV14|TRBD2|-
TGTGCCAGCAGCCCAAGTGAACTAGCGGGTTATGAGCAGTTCTTC
CASSPSELAGYEQFF
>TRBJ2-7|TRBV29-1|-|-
TGCAGCGTCGACCTCGGGAGTGGCTACGAGCAGTACTTC
CSVDLGSGYEQYF
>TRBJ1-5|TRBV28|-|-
TGTGCCAGCAGTGCGGGGGGGGGACCAAATCAGCCCCAGCATTTT
CASSAGGGPNQPQHF
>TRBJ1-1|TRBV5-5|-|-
TGTGCCAGCAGCCCCCGTGGGGAGTGGAACACTGAAGCTTTCTTT
CASSPRGEWNTEAFF
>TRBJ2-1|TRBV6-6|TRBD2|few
TGTGCCAGCAGTTGGGAGCGGGAGAGGTACAATGAGCAGTTCTTC
CASSWERERYNEQFF